This T cell receptor beta chain was profiled in a study of beta chain features in type 1 diabetes. In its sample, this clone was seen a few times. What it binds is unknown. Using CD45RO/CCR7/CD25/CD127/CD95/CD27, CD4+ naive, central memory, regulatory and stem cell-like memory cells were sorted. Study-wide results and caveats: Although PCR might favor shorter templates, it would do so equally in patients and controls. Moderate but significant shortening of TCRB CDR3s was recorded in all four CD4+ subsets from Type 1 diabetes patients. It was among patients, rather than healthy donors, that naive, central memory and Treg TCRB repertoires appeared more similar.

The study reverse transcribed the entire isolated RNA, so it sequenced expressed TCRB transcripts. Clones were read by immunoSEQ multiplex PCR, and TCRdb kept only the in-frame ones, dropping some. The profile shows fewer than 110,000 clones, roughly 28% of them singletons. The V end lost 4 bases, the J end lost 5 bases, and 11 bases lay between the germline ends. From germline, CDR1 is MNHNS and CDR2 SASEGT. The CDR3 sequence is 13 residues long. The genes are TRBV6-1 and TRBJ1-1; D is possibly TRBD1 (5 bases). Sequenced input: central memory CD4+ T cells from blood. The receptor was derived from a woman aged 18 to 35 with type 1 diabetes. Written as DNA, the CDR3 is TGTGCCAGCAGTGTTTTTTCAGGGACTGAAGCTTTCTTT. This encodes CASSVFSGTEAFF.